A single sample is the source of the 26 T cell receptor beta chains below, sequenced in a study of blood T cell repertoires in COVID-19. TCRdb's table, derived via immunoSEQ multiplex PCR, lists solely in-frame clones and lacks some. The sample holds 150,000 to 200,000 clones, 70% to 90% seen once. The sample was peripheral blood. The source of these receptors is a man in his forties who had recovered from COVID-19.

In its sample, this clone was seen once. The chain employs TRBV11-1 and TRBJ1-1, with D possibly being TRBD1 (5 bases). The CDR3 runs to 13 residues. The V and J ends lost 2 bases and 3 bases respectively, with 7 bases between them. CDR1 is SGHAT, CDR2 FQDESV, per germline (reference sequence). The CDR3 region is CASSLLGDTEAFF. CDR3 DNA: TGTGCCAGCAGCTTATTAGGGGACACTGAAGCTTTCTTT.

J is TRBJ1-5 and V is TRBV30; D not certain. V gave up 3 bases and J gave up 1 base, with 13 bases separating them. The CDR3 runs to 15 residues. Germline V CDR1 and CDR2: GTSNPN, SVGIG (reference sequence). CDR3: CAWSVQRGSNQPQHF. The CDR3 DNA reads as TGTGCCTGGAGCGTCCAGCGGGGAAGCAATCAGCCCCAGCATTTT. Full variable domain (remainder filled in from reference TRBV30 and TRBJ1-5): SQTIHQWPATLVQPVGSPLSLECTVEGTSNPNLYWYRQAAGRGLQLLFYSVGIGQISSEVPQNLSASRPQDRQFILSSKKLLLSDSGFYLCAWSVQRGSNQPQHFGDGTRLSIL.

This clone has a single count. The chain couples TRBV4-1 to TRBJ2-7, with D possibly TRBD1 on 6 matching bases. Trimming cost V 3 bases and J 9 bases, with 21 bases left between them. Germline lookup yields CDR1 MGHRA and CDR2 YSYEKL. The CDR3 length is 15 residues. The CDR3 loop is CASSQGAGARLGQYF. The CDR3 coding sequence is TGCGCCAGCAGCCAGGGGGCAGGGGCCCGCCTGGGGCAGTACTTC.

In DNA form, the CDR3 reads TGTGCCAGCAGTTATTCCCCGGGACTAGCAAAGTGGCTGTTCTTC. This codes for CASSYSPGLAKWLFF. V is TRBV6-5 and J is TRBJ2-1; TRBD2 agrees at 9 bases. The V segment lost 3 bases and the J segment 15 bases; nucleotides outside the gene matches: 15. The germline V gene has CDR1 MNHEY and CDR2 SVGAGI. CDR3 length equals 15 residues.

This clone was seen only a few times. V gene TRBV6-6 combines with J gene TRBJ2-3; D may be TRBD2 (6 bases). V lost 0 bases to trimming and J lost 4 bases, with 11 bases between them. CDR3 length equals 15 residues. Germline values: CDR1 MNHNY, CDR2 SVGAGI (reference sequence). The CDR3 sequence: CASSYSSGGSDTQYF. The CDR3 DNA is TGTGCCAGCAGTTACTCTAGCGGTGGCTCAGATACGCAGTATTTT.

The chain carries TRBV20-1 and TRBJ1-4, with D possibly matching TRBD1 (5 bases). The CDR3 loop spans 11 amino acids. Germline V gives CDR1 DFQATT, CDR2 SNEGSKA (reference sequence). The V and J ends lost 3 bases and 7 bases respectively, with 6 bases between them. CDR3 nucleotide sequence: TGCAGTGCTAGTCAGGGTGAAAAACTGTTTTTT. Its translation: CSASQGEKLFF.

The chain employs TRBV7-9 and TRBJ2-7; possible D gene TRBD2, 6 bases. The CDR3 has 13 amino acids. Germline CDR1 is SEHNR and CDR2 is FQNEAQ (reference sequence). Trimming shortened V by 5 bases and J by 5 bases, and 13 bases separated the two germline ends. This CDR3 is CASSPVAVDEQYF. The CDR3 region has the DNA TGTGCCAGCAGCCCGGTAGCGGTTGACGAGCAGTACTTC.

The chain has TRBV19 and TRBJ1-5; D is perhaps TRBD1 (6 bases). The germline gives CDR1 LNHDA, CDR2 SQIVND (reference sequence). Trimming took off 2 bases at V and 6 bases at J, with 11 bases between the two ends. The CDR3 loop spans 14 amino acids. The CDR3 DNA sequence: TGTGCCAGTAGTATAAGAACAGGGTTTCAGCCCCAGCATTTT. This gives the protein CASSIRTGFQPQHF.

The chain uses TRBV6-5 and TRBJ1-6; TRBD1 agrees at 7 bases. J gave up 7 bases and V 6 bases, and 6 bases lay outside the gene matches. Germline V lookup: CDR1 MNHEY, CDR2 SVGAGI. This CDR3 contains 14 residues. CDR3 DNA sequence: TGTGCCAGCAGCAGACAGGGTGGGAATTCACCCCTCCACTTT. It yields the protein CASSRQGGNSPLHF.

The chain recombines TRBV5-6 with TRBJ1-3; D gene unclear. This CDR3 is 15 amino acids long. CDR1 and CDR2 (germline): SGHDT, YYEEEE. Trimming stripped 2 bases from V and 0 bases from J, with 9 bases between. CDR3 coding DNA: TGTGCCAGCAGCTTACCACAGAGCTCTGGAAACACCATATATTTT. Its translation is CASSLPQSSGNTIYF.

The table lists this clone with a count of one. J is TRBJ1-2 and V is TRBV27, with D tentatively TRBD1 (6 bases). Germline values: CDR1 MNHEY, CDR2 SMNVEV (reference sequence). This CDR3 has 13 residues. V lost 5 bases and J lost 4, with 11 bases in between. The CDR3 bases are TGTGCCAGCAGTGACCAGGGGTTCTATGGCTACACCTTC. This encodes CASSDQGFYGYTF.

The rearrangement joins TRBV4-3 to TRBJ1-1; D might be TRBD1 (5 bases). V lost 3 bases and J 5 bases, leaving 16 bases between the germline ends. The CDR3 contains 15 residues. CDR1 LGHNA and CDR2 YSLEER come from the germline V gene. The CDR3 DNA is TGCGCCAGCAGCCAGGTTTCGGGGGGGAGGACTGAAGCTTTCTTT. Translating it yields CASSQVSGGRTEAFF.

The chain is built from TRBV7-2 and TRBJ2-2, with 11 bases aligning to TRBD2. V gave up 7 bases and J gave up 4 bases; unmatched junction bases: 5. Germline V CDR1 and CDR2: SGHTA, FQGNSA. This CDR3 has 15 residues. The CDR3 nucleotides read TGTGCCAGCAAAACTAGCGGGAGAATCACCGGGGAGCTGTTTTTT. This translates into CASKTSGRITGELFF.

The chain employs TRBV5-4 and TRBJ1-1; D remains ambiguous. Deletions cut 2 bases from V and 5 bases from J, with 13 bases between. The CDR3 runs to 14 residues. The germline V gene has CDR1 SGHNT and CDR2 YYREEE (reference sequence). The CDR3 DNA reads as TGTGCCAGCAGCTTCGACCGGGGTGCGACTGAAGCTTTCTTT. Its translation is CASSFDRGATEAFF. The full variable domain, its missing parts supplied by reference TRBV5-4 and TRBJ1-1, is ETGVTQSPTHLIKTRGQQVTLRCSSQSGHNTVSWYQQALGQGPQFIFQYYREEENGRGNFPPRFSGLQFPNYSSELNVNALELDDSALYLCASSFDRGATEAFFGQGTRLTVV.

The chain joins TRBV3-1 (or the pseudogene TRBV3-2) to TRBJ2-1, with D uncertain. Trimming pared 1 base from V and 10 bases from J, leaving 11 bases between. Germline V gene lookup returns CDR1 LGHDT and CDR2 YNNKEL (reference sequence). This CDR3 has 13 residues. The CDR3 region has the DNA TGTGCCAGCAGCCAAGTTCCGGCCGGGGAGCAGTTCTTC. Amino acid sequence: CASSQVPAGEQFF.

The chain has TRBV5-4 and TRBJ2-1; 7 bases are shared with TRBD1. V shed 1 base, J shed 3 bases, and the junction held 10 bases outside the gene matches. Germline CDR1 reads SGHNT; CDR2 reads YYREEE (reference sequence). The CDR3 totals 17 residues. CDR3: CASSLFTTSGGYNEQFF. The CDR3 DNA reads TGTGCCAGCAGCTTGTTCACCACGTCAGGGGGCTACAATGAGCAGTTCTTC.

A few counts support this clone. The chain couples TRBV4-3 to TRBJ2-3; TRBD2 matches at 9 bases. After removal of 0 bases from V and 4 bases from J, the junction contained 14 bases not matched to a gene. Germline CDR1 is LGHNA and CDR2 is YSLEER. There are 19 residues in the CDR3. CDR3 in amino acids: CASSQEIPFLRGGPDTQYF. For the CDR3, the DNA is TGCGCCAGCAGCCAAGAAATCCCTTTTTTGCGGGGGGGCCCAGATACGCAGTATTTT.

The V call is TRBV3-1 (or the pseudogene TRBV3-2), the J call TRBJ2-5; D is uncertain. Trimming left V 4 bases short and J 4 bases short, with 16 bases between. The germline V gene has CDR1 LGHDT and CDR2 YNNKEL (reference sequence). CDR3 length equals 15 residues. The CDR3 bases are TGTGCCAGCAGCCCACCCCCACCCGAGGTAGAGACCCAGTACTTC. Translating it yields CASSPPPPEVETQYF.

This chain links TRBV7-9 with TRBJ2-5; D remains unclear. Germline V gene lookup returns CDR1 SEHNR and CDR2 FQNEAQ (reference sequence). The CDR3 has 16 amino acids. V was trimmed by 2 bases and J by 2 bases, leaving 15 bases between them. This CDR3 reads CASSLPLSTPQETQYF. CDR3 nucleotide sequence: TGTGCCAGCAGCTTACCTCTGAGCACCCCACAAGAGACCCAGTACTTC.

The chain links TRBV18 to TRBJ2-1; the match to TRBD1 covers 9 bases. Trimming took 4 bases from V and 7 from J; bases not matched to a gene: 5. This CDR3 has 14 amino acids. Germline lookup yields CDR1 KGHSH and CDR2 LQKENI. The CDR3 DNA reads TGTGCCAGCTCACAGGGACAGGGAGGTAATGAGCAGTTCTTC. As protein: CASSQGQGGNEQFF. Full variable domain (remainder filled in from reference TRBV18 and TRBJ2-1): NAGVMQNPRHLVRRRGQEARLRCSPMKGHSHVYWYRQLPEEGLKFMVYLQKENIIDESGMPKERFSAEFPKEGPSILRIQQVVRGDSAAYFCASSQGQGGNEQFFGPGTRLTVL.

The genes are TRBV28 and TRBJ1-2, with D uncertain. There are 12 residues in the CDR3. Germline V gene lookup returns CDR1 MDHEN and CDR2 SYDVKM. V was shortened by 2 bases and J by 3 bases, with 4 bases between the two germline ends. CDR3 in DNA: TGTGCCAGCAGTTTAAGCTACTATGGCTACACCTTC. Amino acid sequence: CASSLSYYGYTF.

The V and J genes are TRBV13 and TRBJ2-1, with TRBD2 matching over 9 bases. The germline V gene encodes CDR1 PRHDT and CDR2 FYEKMQ (reference sequence). CDR3 length: 14 amino acids. V was clipped by 5 bases and J by 7 bases; unmatched bases: 6. CDR3 nucleotides: TGTGCCAGCAGCCATAGCGGGAGTGGAAATGAGCAGTTCTTC. Its protein is CASSHSGSGNEQFF.

The chain uses TRBV4-3 and TRBJ2-4; D is uncertain. With 0 bases removed from V and 0 bases from J, the gap between germline ends came to 6 bases. This CDR3 spans 15 amino acids. CDR1 is LGHNA, CDR2 YSLEER, per germline. This chain's CDR3 is CASSQDNIAKNIQYF. CDR3 bases: TGCGCCAGCAGCCAAGATAACATAGCCAAAAACATTCAGTACTTC.

V and J are TRBV29-1 and TRBJ2-3, with D possibly matching TRBD2 (6 bases). Trimming left V 4 bases short and J 5 bases short, with 13 bases between. Germline CDR1 and CDR2: SQVTM and ANQGSEA. The CDR3 spans 13 residues. The CDR3 nucleotides are TGCAGCGTTGTAGGAGGGGTGAAAGATACGCAGTATTTT. It yields the protein CSVVGGVKDTQYF.

The chain uses TRBV10-3 and TRBJ2-1; 11 bases map to TRBD2. Germline trimming cut 8 bases from V and 4 bases from J; bases unmatched to any gene: 7. The CDR3 totals 15 residues. The germline CDR1 and CDR2 sequences are ENHRY and SYGVKD. Here the CDR3 reads CAIGGGTSGYNEQFF. CDR3 sequence (DNA): TGTGCCATCGGGGGGGGGACTAGCGGATACAATGAGCAGTTCTTC.

The chain couples TRBV4-1 to TRBJ2-7, with no clear D. Per the germline V gene, CDR1 is MGHRA and CDR2 is YSYEKL. Trimming cost V 0 bases and J 0 bases, with 12 bases left between them. The CDR3 totals 16 residues. CDR3 in amino acids: CASSQDEAGSSYEQYF. CDR3 coding DNA: TGCGCCAGCAGCCAAGATGAAGCCGGTAGCTCCTACGAGCAGTACTTC.